The entry below gives a single TCR beta chain sequence along with its context. The data are from a study of blood T cell repertoires in COVID-19. The CDR3 is 14 amino acids. With 6 bases removed from V and 0 bases from J, the gap between germline ends came to 10 bases. The V gene's germline CDR1 is MNHEY and CDR2 SVGEGT. Clones were sequenced by immunoSEQ multiplex PCR, and TCRdb holds only the in-frame ones, with some missing. The sample lists 250,000 or so clones, more than 75% seen once, with about 1% in the top ten. The sequencing input was peripheral blood. The chain combines TRBV6-2 or TRBV6-3 with TRBJ2-3; D is possibly TRBD2 (5 bases). This clonotype was obtained from a woman between 40 and 55 years old who had recovered from COVID-19. In DNA form, the CDR3 reads TGTGCCAGCAGCCGAGCGGTCAGCACAGATACGCAGTATTTT. Translation gives CASSRAVSTDTQYF.